The clone carrying this T cell receptor (beta chain) was found once. Original handling: Cell counts per sample came from amplifying reference gene primers. Clones were sequenced by immunoSEQ multiplex PCR, and TCRdb holds only the in-frame ones, with some missing. That table is the source of V, J and clone size, and D and trimming were worked out from the DNA. Counted here are 50,000 to 70,000 clones, approximately 80% occurring once; the ten biggest clones make up approximately 24%. This CDR3 has 15 amino acids. V lost 3 bases to trimming and J lost 6 bases; unmatched junction nucleotides: 2. CDR1 and CDR2 from the germline V gene are WNHNN and SYGVQD (reference sequence). These data originate in a study of blood T cell repertoires in COVID-19. Study context: Samples came from the United States, Italy and Spain, spanning acute and convalescent COVID-19. PBMCs, B-cell-depleted T cells, or T cells provided the cDNA or gDNA that made up the material.

This chain joins TRBV10-1 and TRBJ2-2, with TRBD2 identical over 12 bases. This receptor was obtained from a man aged 45-65 years with active or convalescent COVID-19. The sample taken for sequencing was peripheral blood. CDR3 bases: TGCGCCAGCAGTGATGCTAGCGGGGGGGCCGGGGAGCTGTTTTTT. Translated, it gives CASSDASGGAGELFF.